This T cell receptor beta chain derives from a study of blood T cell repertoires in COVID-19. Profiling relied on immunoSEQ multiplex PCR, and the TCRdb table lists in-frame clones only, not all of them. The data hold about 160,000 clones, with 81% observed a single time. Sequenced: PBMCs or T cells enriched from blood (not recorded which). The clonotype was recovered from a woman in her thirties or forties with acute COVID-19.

CDR3 coding DNA: TGTGCCAGTAGTATAATGGGTTGGGCGACCGGGGAGCTGTTTTTT. Its translation: CASSIMGWATGELFF. The V and J genes are TRBV19 and TRBJ2-2; D is uncertain. Germline CDR1 and CDR2: LNHDA and SQIVND (reference sequence). This CDR3 is built from 15 residues. V dropped 2 bases and J dropped 5 bases, with 12 bases sitting between them. The full variable domain, rest sourced from reference TRBV19 and TRBJ2-2, is DGGITQSPKYLFRKEGQNVTLSCEQNLNHDAMYWYRQDPGQGLRLIYYSQIVNDFQKGDIAEGYSVSREKKESFPLTVTSAQKNPTAFYLCASSIMGWATGELFFGEGSRLTVL.